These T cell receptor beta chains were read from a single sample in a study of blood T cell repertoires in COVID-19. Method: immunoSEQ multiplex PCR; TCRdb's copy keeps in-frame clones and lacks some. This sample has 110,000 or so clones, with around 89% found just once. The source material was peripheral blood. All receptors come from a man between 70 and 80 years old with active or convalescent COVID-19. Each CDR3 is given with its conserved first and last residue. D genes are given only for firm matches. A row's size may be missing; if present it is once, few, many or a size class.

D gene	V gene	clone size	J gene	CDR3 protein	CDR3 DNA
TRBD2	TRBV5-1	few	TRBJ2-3	CASSLGGRAADTQYF	TGCGCCAGCAGCCTCGGGGGGAGGGCCGCAGATACGCAGTATTTT
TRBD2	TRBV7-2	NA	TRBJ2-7	CASSPAGGEQYF	TGTGCCAGCAGCCCCGCGGGAGGAGAGCAGTACTTC
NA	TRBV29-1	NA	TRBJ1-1	CSVEAGEAFF	TGCAGCGTTGAAGCAGGTGAAGCTTTCTTT
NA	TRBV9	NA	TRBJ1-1	CASSVEVNSQAFF	TGTGCCAGCAGCGTAGAAGTGAACAGCCAAGCTTTCTTT
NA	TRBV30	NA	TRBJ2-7	CAWSGGGGREQYF	TGTGCCTGGAGTGGAGGGGGGGGGCGGGAGCAGTACTTC
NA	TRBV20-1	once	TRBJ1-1	CSAIPDTEAFF	TGCAGTGCTATCCCGGACACTGAAGCTTTCTTT
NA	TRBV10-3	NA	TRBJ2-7	CAISGQTYEQYF	TGTGCCATCAGTGGGCAGACCTACGAGCAGTACTTC
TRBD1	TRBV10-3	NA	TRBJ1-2	CAISEDRGGGYTF	TGTGCCATCAGTGAGGACAGGGGAGGTGGCTACACCTTC
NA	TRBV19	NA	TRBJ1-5	CASSIRRVGNQPQHF	TGTGCCAGTAGTATCCGGAGGGTGGGCAATCAGCCCCAGCATTTT
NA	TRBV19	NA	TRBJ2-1	CASSIFGQGYNEQFF	TGTGCCAGTAGTATCTTCGGACAAGGGTACAATGAGCAGTTCTTC
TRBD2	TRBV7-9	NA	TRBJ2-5	CASSWASGRANQETQYF	TGTGCCAGCAGCTGGGCTAGCGGGAGGGCAAACCAAGAGACCCAGTACTTC
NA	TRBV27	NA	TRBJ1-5	CASSPQWSEEPQHF	TGTGCCAGCAGCCCCCAGTGGTCGGAGGAGCCCCAGCATTTT
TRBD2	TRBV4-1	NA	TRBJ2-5	CASSQEGGINSQYF	TGCGCCAGCAGCCAAGAGGGAGGGATTAATTCCCAGTACTTC
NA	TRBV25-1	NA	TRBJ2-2	CASSDPRVPNTGELFF	TGTGCCAGCAGTGATCCCAGGGTACCTAACACCGGGGAGCTGTTTTTT
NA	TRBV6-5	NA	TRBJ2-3	CASTSRFSSTDTQYF	TGTGCCAGCACCTCGAGGTTCTCCAGCACAGATACGCAGTATTTT
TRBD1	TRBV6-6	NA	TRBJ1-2	CASSSGDRTGGYTF	TGTGCCAGCAGTTCCGGGGACAGGACGGGTGGCTACACCTTC
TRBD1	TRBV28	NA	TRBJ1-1	CASSFGQGHAFF	TGTGCCAGCAGTTTCGGACAGGGGCATGCTTTCTTT
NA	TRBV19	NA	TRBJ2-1	CASSIEARGSHNEQFF	TGTGCCAGTAGTATAGAGGCACGAGGGTCCCATAATGAGCAGTTCTTC
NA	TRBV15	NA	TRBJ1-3	CATSREAVGREGNTIYF	TGTGCCACCAGCAGAGAGGCGGTGGGGCGCGAAGGAAACACCATATATTTT
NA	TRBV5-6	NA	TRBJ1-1	CASRGALNTEAFF	TGTGCCAGCAGGGGCGCCCTGAACACTGAAGCTTTCTTT
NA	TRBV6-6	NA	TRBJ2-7	CASSYSTSSYEQYF	TGTGCCAGCAGTTACTCAACGAGCTCCTACGAGCAGTACTTC
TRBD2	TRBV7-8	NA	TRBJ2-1	CASSLGVGGYNEQFF	TGTGCCAGCAGCTTAGGAGTGGGAGGGTACAATGAGCAGTTCTTC
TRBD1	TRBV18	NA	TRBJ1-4	CASSPPTGGATNEKLFF	TGTGCCAGCTCACCACCAACAGGGGGAGCAACTAATGAAAAACTGTTTTTT
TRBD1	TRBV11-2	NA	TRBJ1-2	CASSLAGDSRGYGYTF	TGTGCCAGCAGCTTAGCGGGGGACAGTCGTGGCTATGGCTACACCTTC
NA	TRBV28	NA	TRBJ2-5	CASSLQGQETQYF	TGTGCCAGCAGTTTACAGGGGCAAGAGACCCAGTACTTC
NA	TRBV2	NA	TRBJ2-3	CASKGGEFTDTQYF	TGTGCCTCCAAAGGCGGGGAGTTCACAGATACGCAGTATTTT
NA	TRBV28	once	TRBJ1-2	CASSPLQGYGYTF	TGTGCCAGCAGCCCGTTACAGGGTTATGGCTACACCTTC
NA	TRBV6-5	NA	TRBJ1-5	CASSKQEYQPQHF	TGTGCCAGCAGTAAACAGGAGTATCAGCCCCAGCATTTT
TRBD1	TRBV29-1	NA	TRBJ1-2	CSVVDRGLNYGYTF	TGCAGCGTTGTCGACAGGGGCCTGAACTATGGCTACACCTTC
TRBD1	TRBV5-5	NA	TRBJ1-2	CASSSQKTGTVEGYTF	TGTGCCAGCAGCTCCCAGAAGACAGGGACGGTTGAGGGCTACACCTTC
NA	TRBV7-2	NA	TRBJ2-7	CASSLNSASYEQYF	TGTGCCAGCAGCTTAAACAGTGCCTCCTACGAGCAGTACTTC
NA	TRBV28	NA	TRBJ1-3	CASSRPVETGNTIYF	TGTGCCAGCAGTCGCCCCGTAGAGACTGGAAACACCATATATTTT
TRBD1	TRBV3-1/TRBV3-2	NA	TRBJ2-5	CASSQQTGPAETQYF	TGTGCCAGCAGCCAACAGACAGGGCCTGCGGAGACCCAGTACTTC
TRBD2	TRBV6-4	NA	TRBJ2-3	CASSDSSAGGSTDTQYF	TGTGCCAGCAGTGACTCCTCAGCGGGAGGGAGCACAGATACGCAGTATTTT
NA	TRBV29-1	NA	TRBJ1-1	CSVATGNEAFF	TGCAGCGTCGCTACAGGGAATGAAGCTTTCTTT
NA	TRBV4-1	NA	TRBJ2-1	CASSHPGSLSVEQFF	TGCGCCAGCAGTCATCCCGGGTCTCTATCGGTTGAGCAGTTCTTC
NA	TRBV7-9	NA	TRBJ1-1	CASSLISGYTEAFF	TGTGCCAGCAGCCTAATCTCAGGGTACACTGAAGCTTTCTTT
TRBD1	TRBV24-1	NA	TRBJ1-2	CATSDTTGGRFGYTF	TGTGCCACCAGTGATACGACAGGGGGCCGCTTTGGCTACACCTTC
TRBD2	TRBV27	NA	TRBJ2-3	CASSLSLAGVEDTQYF	TGTGCCAGCAGTTTGTCTTTGGCGGGAGTGGAGGATACGCAGTATTTT
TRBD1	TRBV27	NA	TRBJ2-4	CASSPSVDRARNIQYF	TGTGCCAGCAGTCCATCGGTGGACAGGGCCCGAAACATTCAGTACTTC
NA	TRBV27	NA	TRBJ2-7	CASSLSGLYEQYF	TGTGCCAGCAGCCTGTCAGGGTTATACGAGCAGTACTTC
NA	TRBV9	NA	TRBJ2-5	CASSPEGVETQYF	TGTGCCAGCAGCCCCGAGGGGGTAGAGACCCAGTACTTC
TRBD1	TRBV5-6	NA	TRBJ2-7	CASSYRQGSHEQYF	TGTGCCAGCAGCTACCGACAGGGTAGCCACGAGCAGTACTTC
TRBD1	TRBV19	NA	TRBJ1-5	CASQADRKSNQPQHF	TGTGCCAGCCAAGCGGACAGGAAGAGCAATCAGCCCCAGCATTTT
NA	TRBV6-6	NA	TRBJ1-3	CASSYTGGYSGNTIYF	TGTGCCAGCAGTTACACCGGGGGATACTCTGGAAACACCATATATTTT